These 16 T cell receptor beta chains were all obtained from the same sample, sequenced in a study of shared clonotypes between healthy human individuals. Sequenced by immunoSEQ multiplex PCR; TCRdb stores in-frame clones only, minus some. The table has about 1.5 million clones, about 98% seen once. Sample: naive CD4+ T cells sorted from blood. Subset meaning: CD45RA+ positively selected. All receptors come from a man aged 25-45 years in good health.

The rearrangement joins TRBV7-9 to TRBJ1-1; D may be TRBD1 (6 bases). This CDR3 comprises 16 residues. Trimming took off 5 bases at V and 7 bases at J, with 23 bases between the two ends. Germline lookup yields CDR1 SEHNR and CDR2 FQNEAQ (reference sequence). CDR3 region: CASSKSPWEGVSEAFF. The CDR3 DNA is TGTGCCAGCAGCAAAAGCCCCTGGGAGGGGGTTAGTGAAGCTTTCTTT.

Details on this clone: Other DNA sequences within the sample encode an identical CDR3. This sequence joins TRBV9 and TRBJ2-1; TRBD2 matches 7 bases. CDR3 length: 14 amino acids. Germline-derived CDR1 and CDR2 are SGDLS and YYNGEE. V shed 0 bases, J shed 6 bases, and the junction held 3 bases outside the gene matches. CDR3 nucleotides: TGTGCCAGCAGCGTAGGCGGGAGCCTCAATGAGCAGTTCTTC. The encoded protein is CASSVGGSLNEQFF.

This chain connects TRBV6-5 to TRBJ2-5; TRBD1 agrees at 8 bases. V dropped 7 bases and J dropped 1; count of bases not matched to a gene: 5. Germline values: CDR1 MNHEY, CDR2 SVGAGI. The CDR3 is 14 residues long. CDR3 sequence (DNA): TGTGCCAGCATTACCAGGGGGCGCCAAGAGACCCAGTACTTC. Amino acids: CASITRGRQETQYF.

The chain employs TRBV5-1 and TRBJ2-7; D may match TRBD1 or TRBD2 (5 bases each). CDR1 SGHRS and CDR2 YFSETQ come from the germline V gene. V was trimmed by 0 bases and J by 0 bases, leaving 13 bases between them. The CDR3 is 16 amino acids. The CDR3 loop is CASSLDVGRGSYEQYF. CDR3 coding DNA: TGCGCCAGCAGCTTGGATGTGGGACGGGGCTCCTACGAGCAGTACTTC. The whole variable domain, filled in from reference TRBV5-1 and TRBJ2-7, reads KAGVTQTPRYLIKTRGQQVTLSCSPISGHRSVSWYQQTPGQGLQFLFEYFSETQRNKGNFPGRFSGRQFSNSRSEMNVSTLELGDSALYLCASSLDVGRGSYEQYFGPGTRLTVT.

Note on this clone: The sample holds other DNA sequences that translate to the same CDR3. The rearrangement links TRBV9 to TRBJ2-7; 8 bases are a match to TRBD1. The CDR3 length is 14 residues. In germline, CDR1 is SGDLS, CDR2 YYNGEE. Trimming at V came to 1 base and at J to 4 bases, leaving 4 bases not matched to a gene. CDR3 in DNA: TGTGCCAGCAGCGTACAGGGGGCTTCGTACGAGCAGTACTTC. This encodes CASSVQGASYEQYF.

J is TRBJ1-2 and V is TRBV4-1; tentative D call: TRBD1 (5 bases). V was clipped by 1 base and J by 4 bases, with 13 bases between them. Germline CDR1 MGHRA, CDR2 YSYEKL. There are 15 residues in the CDR3. CDR3 region: CASSQVSGEIYGYTF. The CDR3 nucleotides read TGCGCCAGCAGCCAAGTATCGGGGGAGATCTATGGCTACACCTTC.

V usage is TRBV28 and J usage is TRBJ2-2; 16 bases align to TRBD2. The CDR3 has 19 amino acids. Germline CDR1 reads MDHEN; CDR2 reads SYDVKM. V was clipped by 6 bases and J by 0 bases; unmatched bases: 7. DNA for the CDR3: TGTGCCAGCAGCCACAAGGGACTAGCGGGAGGGTCGAACACCGGGGAGCTGTTTTTT. Translated, it gives CASSHKGLAGGSNTGELFF.

The chain uses TRBV15 and TRBJ2-1; TRBD2 agrees at 7 bases. V trimming: 8 bases; J trimming: 1 base; junction bases outside the gene matches: 5. This CDR3 has 14 residues. Looked up from germline, CDR1 is LNHNV and CDR2 is YYDKDF (reference sequence). This CDR3 reads CATAGGSSYNEQFF. In DNA, the CDR3 is TGTGCCACCGCGGGCGGGAGTTCCTACAATGAGCAGTTCTTC.

The DNA of the CDR3 is TGTGCCAGCAGCTCGGCCCCGGACAGCTACAATGAGCAGTTCTTC. This gives the protein CASSSAPDSYNEQFF. The chain joins TRBV5-5 to TRBJ2-1; possible D gene TRBD1, 6 bases. The CDR3 loop spans 15 amino acids. Trimming left V 3 bases short and J 3 bases short, with 13 bases between. Germline CDR1 and CDR2: SGHKS and YYEKEE (reference sequence).

The rearrangement joins TRBV2 to TRBJ2-3; 10 bases map to TRBD2. This CDR3 has 18 residues. CDR1 SNHLY and CDR2 FYNNEI come from the germline V gene. The trim removed 3 bases at V and 4 bases at J, leaving 13 bases unmatched. CDR3 residues: CASSDEREGHRGSDTQYF. The CDR3 DNA follows: TGTGCCAGCAGTGACGAGCGGGAGGGCCACCGCGGATCAGATACGCAGTATTTT. Using reference TRBV2 and TRBJ2-3 for the parts outside the CDR3, the full variable domain is EPEVTQTPSHQVTQMGQEVILRCVPISNHLYFYWYRQILGQKVEFLVSFYNNEISEKSEIFDDQFSVERPDGSNFTLKIRSTKLEDSAMYFCASSDEREGHRGSDTQYFGPGTRLTVL.

Concerning this clone itself: Other nucleotide sequences from this sample produce the same CDR3. V is TRBV29-1 and J is TRBJ1-1, with unresolved D. The CDR3 has 12 amino acids. Germline-derived CDR1 and CDR2 are SQVTM and ANQGSEA. Trimming removed 6 bases at V and 2 bases at J, with 10 bases between. The CDR3 DNA sequence: TGCAGCGTGGAGGTCCTAAACACTGAAGCTTTCTTT. Translating it yields CSVEVLNTEAFF.

The chain uses TRBV2 and TRBJ2-5; D is unclear. This CDR3 comprises 13 residues. Trimming took off 5 bases at V and 1 base at J, with 8 bases between the two ends. Germline V gene sequence: CDR1 SNHLY, CDR2 FYNNEI. The CDR3 DNA sequence: TGTGCCAGCAGTATCGGCAGCCAAGAGACCCAGTACTTC. It is translated as CASSIGSQETQYF. Variable domain in full (rest from reference TRBV2 and TRBJ2-5): EPEVTQTPSHQVTQMGQEVILRCVPISNHLYFYWYRQILGQKVEFLVSFYNNEISEKSEIFDDQFSVERPDGSNFTLKIRSTKLEDSAMYFCASSIGSQETQYFGPGTRLLVL.

This clone has a single count. This chain uses TRBV18 with TRBJ1-1; D not certain. V was trimmed by 5 bases and J by 8 bases, leaving 12 bases between them. In germline, CDR1 is KGHSH, CDR2 LQKENI. The CDR3 length is 12 residues. DNA for the CDR3: TGTGCCAGCTCAGTAGGACGGGAAGAAGCTTTCTTT. Amino acid sequence: CASSVGREEAFF.

This clone was counted a single time. This chain connects TRBV19 to TRBJ2-2; TRBD1 matches at 7 bases. V shed 5 bases and J 6 bases; nucleotides not matched to a gene: 9. This CDR3 comprises 15 residues. Germline CDR1 is LNHDA and CDR2 is SQIVND (reference sequence). This CDR3 reads CASSAGTVYSGELFF. CDR3 coding DNA: TGTGCCAGTAGTGCCGGGACAGTTTACTCCGGGGAGCTGTTTTTT.

The rearrangement links TRBV28 to TRBJ2-2; 13 bases line up with TRBD2. The germline gives CDR1 MDHEN, CDR2 SYDVKM. The CDR3 sequence is 18 residues long. With V trimmed by 6 bases and J by 4 bases, 11 bases remained unmatched. The CDR3 region is CASRSLAGGPNPTGELFF. The DNA for the CDR3 is TGTGCCAGCAGGTCACTAGCGGGAGGGCCTAATCCCACCGGGGAGCTGTTTTTT.

J is TRBJ2-1 and V is TRBV7-9, with 7 nucleotides matching TRBD1. CDR1 and CDR2 from the germline V gene are SEHNR and FQNEAQ (reference sequence). The V segment lost 5 bases and the J segment 10 bases; nucleotides outside the gene matches: 5. The CDR3 runs 12 residues. This CDR3 reads CASSRGLVEQFF. The CDR3 DNA is TGTGCCAGCAGCAGGGGGCTGGTAGAGCAGTTCTTC.